The next 4 T cell receptor beta chains were all read from a single sample in a study of response to subunit inactivated influenza vaccine. TCRdb itself ran the RT-PCR reads through MiXCR, one entry per CDR3 protein. The sample consists of about 650,000 distinct CDR3 sequences, approximately 15% of them appearing once. This specimen was PBMCs from blood, taken about 12 days after vaccination. The receptors here all came from a man aged 50 to 60 who received an inactivated influenza vaccine.

This chain connects TRBV20-1 to TRBJ2-3; no clear D gene. Trimming left V 1 base short and J 6 bases short, with 8 bases between. The germline V gene has CDR1 DFQATT and CDR2 SNEGSKA (reference sequence). The CDR3 has 12 residues. As DNA, the CDR3 is TGCAGTGCTAGAGTCGCGGTTGATACGCAGTATTTT. This translates into CSARVAVDTQYF.

CDR3 protein: CSASGLAGDGEQYF. DNA for the CDR3: TGCAGTGCTAGCGGACTAGCGGGAGATGGTGAGCAGTACTTC. The V call is TRBV20-1, the J call TRBJ2-7, with 13 nucleotides matching TRBD2. V trimming: 3 bases; J trimming: 7 bases; junction bases outside the gene matches: 6. CDR3 length: 14 residues. Germline V gives CDR1 DFQATT, CDR2 SNEGSKA (reference sequence).

This clonotype was picked up many times. The V call is TRBV20-1, the J call TRBJ1-5, with D unclear. With 6 bases removed from V and 3 bases from J, the gap between germline ends came to 21 bases. The CDR3 has 16 residues. Germline V gene data show CDR1 as DFQATT and CDR2 as SNEGSKA (reference sequence). In DNA, the CDR3 is TGCAGTGCGGTGACGCCCGGATTGGGAACCAATCAGCCCCAGCATTTT. This encodes CSAVTPGLGTNQPQHF.

V gene TRBV6-2 or TRBV6-3 combines with J gene TRBJ2-1; 8 nucleotides agree with TRBD2. This CDR3 comprises 15 residues. The V segment lost 7 bases and the J segment 6 bases; nucleotides outside the gene matches: 11. Germline CDR1 and CDR2: MNHEY and SVGEGT. CDR3 in amino acids: CASTRSGSGVNEQFF. CDR3 sequence (DNA): TGTGCCAGCACTCGGAGCGGGAGTGGGGTCAATGAGCAGTTCTTC.